Included here is one T cell receptor (beta chain) sequence, with context. Its target is unknown. Clones were read by immunoSEQ multiplex PCR, and TCRdb kept only the in-frame ones, dropping some. The repertoire consists of tens of thousands of clones, with around 82% occurring once and the leading ten covering roughly 5.4%. This specimen belongs to a study of OX40 agonist ivuxolimab in advanced cancers. Study as a whole: Clinicians treated patients with ivuxolimab, an agonistic anti-OX40 (CD134) antibody.

The V segment lost 2 bases and the J segment 2 bases; nucleotides outside the gene matches: 4. Germline lookup yields CDR1 SGHRS and CDR2 YFSETQ. The CDR3 loop spans 17 amino acids. The study's findings and limits: Near-lowest levels of clonal expansion characterized partial responders at 0.1-3.0 mg/kg. Some patients without response likewise showed low normalized clonal expansion. Antigens targeted by the expanded peripheral T cells were not determined.

The chain is built from TRBV5-1 and TRBJ1-4, with 12 nucleotides matching TRBD1. Source: CD4+ or CD8+ T cells sorted from blood, taken in a trial of the OX40 agonist ivuxolimab. The sequence was collected from an adult with an advanced solid tumor such as melanoma, head and neck, liver or kidney cancer. This CDR3 reads CASSLLGQGATNEKLFF. CDR3 DNA sequence: TGCGCCAGCAGCTTACTGGGACAGGGGGCGACTAATGAAAAACTGTTTTTT.